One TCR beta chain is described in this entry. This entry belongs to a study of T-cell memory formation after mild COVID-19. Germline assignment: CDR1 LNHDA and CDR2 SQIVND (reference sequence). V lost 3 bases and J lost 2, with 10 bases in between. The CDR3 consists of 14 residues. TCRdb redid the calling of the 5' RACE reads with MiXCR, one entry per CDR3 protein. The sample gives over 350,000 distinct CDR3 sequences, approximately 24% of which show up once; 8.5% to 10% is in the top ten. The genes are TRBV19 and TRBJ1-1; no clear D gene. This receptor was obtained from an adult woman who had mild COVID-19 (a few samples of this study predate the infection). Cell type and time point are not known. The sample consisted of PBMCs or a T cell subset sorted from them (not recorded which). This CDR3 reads CASSMIWGNTEAFF. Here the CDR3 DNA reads TGTGCCAGTAGTATGATTTGGGGAAACACTGAAGCTTTCTTT.